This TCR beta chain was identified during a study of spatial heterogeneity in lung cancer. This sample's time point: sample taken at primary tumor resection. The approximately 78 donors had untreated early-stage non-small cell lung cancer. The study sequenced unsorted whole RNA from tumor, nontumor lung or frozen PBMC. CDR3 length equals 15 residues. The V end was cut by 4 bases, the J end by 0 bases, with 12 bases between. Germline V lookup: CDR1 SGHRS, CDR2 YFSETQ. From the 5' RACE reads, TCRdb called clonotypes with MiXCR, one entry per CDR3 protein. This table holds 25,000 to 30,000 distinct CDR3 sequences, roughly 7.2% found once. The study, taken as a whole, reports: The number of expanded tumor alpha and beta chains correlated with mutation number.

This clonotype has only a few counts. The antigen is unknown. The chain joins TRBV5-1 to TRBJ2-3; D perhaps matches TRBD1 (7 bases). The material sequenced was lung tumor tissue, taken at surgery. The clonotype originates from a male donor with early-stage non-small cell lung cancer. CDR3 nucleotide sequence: TGCGCCAGCAGCGTGACAGGGAGGAGCACAGATACGCAGTATTTT. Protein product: CASSVTGRSTDTQYF.